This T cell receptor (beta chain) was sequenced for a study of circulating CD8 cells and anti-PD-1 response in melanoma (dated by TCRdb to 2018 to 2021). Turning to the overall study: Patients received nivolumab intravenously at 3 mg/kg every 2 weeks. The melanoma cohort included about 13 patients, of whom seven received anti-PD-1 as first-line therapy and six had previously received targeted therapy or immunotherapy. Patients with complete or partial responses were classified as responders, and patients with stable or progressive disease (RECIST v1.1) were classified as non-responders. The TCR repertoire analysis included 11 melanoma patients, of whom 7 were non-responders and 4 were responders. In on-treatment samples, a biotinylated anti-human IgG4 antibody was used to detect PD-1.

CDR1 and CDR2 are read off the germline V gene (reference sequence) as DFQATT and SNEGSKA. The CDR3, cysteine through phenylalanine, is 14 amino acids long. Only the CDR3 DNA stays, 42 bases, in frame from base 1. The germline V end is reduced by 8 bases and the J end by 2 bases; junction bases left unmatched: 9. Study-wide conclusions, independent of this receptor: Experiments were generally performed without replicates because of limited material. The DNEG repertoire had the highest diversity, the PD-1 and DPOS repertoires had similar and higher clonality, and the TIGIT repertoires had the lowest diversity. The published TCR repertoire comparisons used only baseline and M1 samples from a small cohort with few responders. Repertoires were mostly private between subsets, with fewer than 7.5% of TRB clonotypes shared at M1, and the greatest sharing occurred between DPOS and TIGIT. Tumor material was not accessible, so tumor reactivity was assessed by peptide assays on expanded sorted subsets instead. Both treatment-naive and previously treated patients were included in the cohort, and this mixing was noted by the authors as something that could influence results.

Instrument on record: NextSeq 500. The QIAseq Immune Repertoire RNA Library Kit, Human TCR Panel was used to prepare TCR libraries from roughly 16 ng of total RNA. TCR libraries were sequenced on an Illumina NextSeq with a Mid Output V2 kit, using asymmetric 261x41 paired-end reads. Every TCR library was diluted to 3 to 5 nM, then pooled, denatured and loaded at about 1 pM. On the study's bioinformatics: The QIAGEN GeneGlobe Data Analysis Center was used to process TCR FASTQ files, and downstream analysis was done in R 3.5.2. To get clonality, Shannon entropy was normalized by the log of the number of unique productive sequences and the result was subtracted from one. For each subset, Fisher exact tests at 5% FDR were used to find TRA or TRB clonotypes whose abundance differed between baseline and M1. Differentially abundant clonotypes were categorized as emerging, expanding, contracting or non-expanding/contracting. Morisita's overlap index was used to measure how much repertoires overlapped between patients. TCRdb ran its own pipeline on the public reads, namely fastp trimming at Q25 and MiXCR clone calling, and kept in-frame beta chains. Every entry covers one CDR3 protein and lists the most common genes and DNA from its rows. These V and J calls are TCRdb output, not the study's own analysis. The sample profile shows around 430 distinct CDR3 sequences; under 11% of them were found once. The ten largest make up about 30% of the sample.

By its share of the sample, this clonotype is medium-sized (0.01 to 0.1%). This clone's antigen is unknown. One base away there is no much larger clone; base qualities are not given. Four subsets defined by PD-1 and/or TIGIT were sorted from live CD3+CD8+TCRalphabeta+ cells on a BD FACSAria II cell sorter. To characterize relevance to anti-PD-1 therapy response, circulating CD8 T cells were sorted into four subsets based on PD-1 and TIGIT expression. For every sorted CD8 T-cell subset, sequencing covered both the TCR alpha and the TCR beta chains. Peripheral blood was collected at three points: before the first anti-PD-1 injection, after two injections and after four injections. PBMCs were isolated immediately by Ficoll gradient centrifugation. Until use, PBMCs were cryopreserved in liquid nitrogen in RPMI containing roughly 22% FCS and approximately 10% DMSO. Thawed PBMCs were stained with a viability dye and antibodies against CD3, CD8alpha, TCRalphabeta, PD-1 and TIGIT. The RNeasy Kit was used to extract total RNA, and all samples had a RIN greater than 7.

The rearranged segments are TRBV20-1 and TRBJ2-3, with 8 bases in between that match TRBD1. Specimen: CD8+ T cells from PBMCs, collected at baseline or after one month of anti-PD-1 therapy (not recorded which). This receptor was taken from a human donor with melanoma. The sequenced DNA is TGCAGTACGCAACAGGGGGAAGCCACAGATACGCAGTATTTT. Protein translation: CSTQQGEATDTQYF.